A selection of T cell receptor beta chains follows, all from one sample in a study of cytomegalovirus exposure and HLA in healthy donors. Method: immunoSEQ multiplex PCR; TCRdb's copy keeps in-frame clones and lacks some. The sample lists about 170,000 clones, under 85% seen once, with 2% to 2.5% in the top ten. What was sequenced was PBMCs. The source of these receptors is a human donor in good health. Each CDR3 is given with its conserved first and last residue. The order of the fields is clone size, D gene, J gene, V gene, CDR3 DNA, CDR3 protein. D genes are given only for firm matches. Not every row has a clone size; where given, it reads once, few, many or a size class.

-	TRBD2	TRBJ2-1	TRBV7-3	TGTGCCAGCAGCTTAGATCGGGGGGAAACGGATGAGCAGTTCTTC	CASSLDRGETDEQFF
few	TRBD1	TRBJ1-1	TRBV6-1	TGTGCCAGTCCCGGACAGGGGGGAACTGAAGCTTTCTTT	CASPGQGGTEAFF
-	-	TRBJ1-2	TRBV6-1	TGTGCCAGCAGTTCCCGGAGTTCGGGGGTAGGCTACACCTTC	CASSSRSSGVGYTF
-	TRBD2	TRBJ2-3	TRBV4-1	TGCGCCAGCAGCCAAGGACTAGCGGGGCGAGGTCGGCAGTATTTT	CASSQGLAGRGRQYF
few	TRBD1	TRBJ1-1	TRBV27	TGTGCCAGCAGTCCGGGACCGGACAGGGCTACTGAAGCTTTCTTT	CASSPGPDRATEAFF
-	-	TRBJ2-2	TRBV7-3	TGTGCCAGCAGTCCTCAGGGACTGGCATCCGGGGAGCTGTTTTTT	CASSPQGLASGELFF
-	-	TRBJ2-2	TRBV14	TGTGCCAGCAGCCAAGACACCAGGGCGACGAACACCGGGGAGCTGTTTTTT	CASSQDTRATNTGELFF
-	-	TRBJ2-7	TRBV9	TGTGCCAGCAGCCCCCGGGCAAGGGGCTACGAGCAGTACTTC	CASSPRARGYEQYF
few	-	TRBJ1-3	TRBV5-1	TGCGCCAGCAGTTCGGACGGGAGCTCTGGAAACACCATATATTTT	CASSSDGSSGNTIYF
-	TRBD1	TRBJ2-7	TRBV14	TGTGCCAGCAGCCAACCAAGGTGGACCCCCCGGGACAGGGATCCTTACGAGCAGTACTTC	CASSQPRWTPRDRDPYEQYF
-	-	TRBJ2-3	TRBV30	TGCGCCTGGAGCAAGGGGGGGTCCGCAGATACGCAGTATTTT	CAWSKGGSADTQYF
-	TRBD1	TRBJ1-2	TRBV5-6	TGTGCCAGCAGCTCCCCCATCTTATTGACAGGGAACTATGGCTACACCTTC	CASSSPILLTGNYGYTF
-	TRBD2	TRBJ2-3	TRBV7-3	TGTGCCAGCAGCTTACGGACTAGCGGTCGCACAGATACGCAGTATTTT	CASSLRTSGRTDTQYF
-	-	TRBJ2-2	TRBV5-1	TGCGCCAGCAGCTTGGGAGGAGGGGTCACCGGGGAGCTGTTTTTT	CASSLGGGVTGELFF
-	TRBD1	TRBJ1-3	TRBV2	TGTGCCAGCAGTGAAGGGGGACAGCTAAGCTCTGGAAACACCATATATTTT	CASSEGGQLSSGNTIYF
-	-	TRBJ1-1	TRBV5-4	TGTGCCAGCAGCATGGAACTGATAAACACTGAAGCTTTCTTT	CASSMELINTEAFF
-	TRBD1	TRBJ1-1	TRBV29-1	TGCAGCGTTGCCGGACAGGGGCGTGAAGCTTTCTTT	CSVAGQGREAFF
-	TRBD1	TRBJ1-5	TRBV5-6	TGTGCCAGCAGTTCCGGGACAGGGGGCAATCAGCCCCAGCATTTT	CASSSGTGGNQPQHF
few	-	TRBJ2-2	TRBV7-2	TGTGCCAGCAGCTTAGTAGTGACTAGGGGTACCGGGGAGCTGTTTTTT	CASSLVVTRGTGELFF
-	TRBD1	TRBJ2-4	TRBV7-2	TGTGCCAGCAGCTCCAGGGGGCGGGAAAACATTCAGTACTTC	CASSSRGRENIQYF
few	-	TRBJ2-3	TRBV6-1	TGTGCCAGCAGTGAAGCGCGTTATAGCGGAGCGGATACGCAGTATTTT	CASSEARYSGADTQYF
few	TRBD1	TRBJ2-7	TRBV10-3	TGTGCCATCAGAGGGACCGGACAGGGCAACGAGCAGTACTTC	CAIRGTGQGNEQYF
few	TRBD1	TRBJ1-2	TRBV6-6	TGTGCCAGCAGTTTGGGACAGAGATCTAACTATGGCTACACCTTC	CASSLGQRSNYGYTF
few	TRBD1	TRBJ2-2	TRBV5-4	TGTGCCAGCAGGGTCGGGACAGCGAACACCGGGGAGCTGTTTTTT	CASRVGTANTGELFF
-	TRBD1	TRBJ1-5	TRBV18	TGTGCCAGCTCACCCCCCCGGACAGGGGTTTTAGGGGATCAGCCCCAGCATTTT	CASSPPRTGVLGDQPQHF
-	-	TRBJ1-1	TRBV4-1	TGCGCCAGCAGCCCATCAGGGACAATCATCAACACTGAAGCTTTCTTT	CASSPSGTIINTEAFF
-	TRBD2	TRBJ2-5	TRBV11-3	TGTGCCAGCAGCCCGGGACTAGCGGGGGGGATACAAGAGACCCAGTACTTC	CASSPGLAGGIQETQYF
once	TRBD2	TRBJ2-3	TRBV7-6	TGTGCCAGCAGCTACGGCGGGGGGGCGATGGATACGCAGTATTTT	CASSYGGGAMDTQYF